This TCR beta chain was documented in a study of T cell changes during pregnancy in multiple sclerosis. This CDR3 spans 16 amino acids. Trimming took off 2 bases at V and 3 bases at J, with 17 bases between the two ends. CDR1 and CDR2 from the germline V gene are LNHDA and SQIVND (reference sequence). Data came from immunoSEQ multiplex PCR; TCRdb stores just in-frame clones and leaves some out. The top ten hold roughly 0.5% of the sample, which has over 35,000 clones, 80% to 90% seen once. Sequenced here: CD4+ T cells from peripheral blood mononuclear cells, sampled in the first trimester of pregnancy. This TCR was sampled from a female donor with multiple sclerosis, enrolled in a pregnancy study. The chain uses TRBV19 and TRBJ2-7, with D perhaps TRBD1 (6 bases). The CDR3 sequence is CASSINVGQGIYEQYF. The CDR3 nucleotides read TGTGCCAGTAGTATAAATGTGGGGCAGGGGATCTACGAGCAGTACTTC. The whole variable domain, filled in from reference TRBV19 and TRBJ2-7, reads DGGITQSPKYLFRKEGQNVTLSCEQNLNHDAMYWYRQDPGQGLRLIYYSQIVNDFQKGDIAEGYSVSREKKESFPLTVTSAQKNPTAFYLCASSINVGQGIYEQYFGPGTRLTVT.